These 5 T cell receptor beta chains share one sample of origin, sequenced in a study of blood T cell repertoires in COVID-19. TCRdb keeps only in-frame clones here, not all; method: immunoSEQ multiplex PCR. The sample yields under 250,000 clones, roughly 88% seen once. Sequencing was done on a sample of peripheral blood. The origin of the receptors is a woman aged 80 or over with COVID-19, enrolled during active disease.

The chain couples TRBV9 to TRBJ2-5, with a weak D call TRBD1 (6 bases). Trimming removed 1 base from V and 2 bases from J, with 9 bases in between. The CDR3 contains 14 residues. Germline assignment: CDR1 SGDLS and CDR2 YYNGEE. CDR3 loop: CASSVSDRQETQYF. CDR3 coding DNA: TGTGCCAGCAGCGTATCAGACAGGCAAGAGACCCAGTACTTC.

The gene calls are TRBV12-3 or TRBV12-4 and TRBJ1-1, with a possible D match to TRBD1 (5 bases). The CDR3 sequence is 12 residues long. Trimming shortened V by 6 bases and J by 6 bases, and 11 bases separated the two germline ends. The CDR3 is CASRPTGPEAFF. The CDR3, as DNA: TGTGCCAGCAGACCCACAGGTCCTGAAGCTTTCTTT.

The rearrangement uses TRBV3-1 (or the pseudogene TRBV3-2) and TRBJ1-4; D might be TRBD1 (6 bases). CDR3 length: 15 amino acids. CDR1 and CDR2 from the germline V gene are LGHDT and YNNKEL (reference sequence). The V and J ends lost 3 bases and 3 bases respectively, with 11 bases between them. The CDR3 loop is CASSQNRVANEKLFF. The CDR3 DNA reads as TGTGCCAGCAGCCAGAACAGGGTAGCTAATGAAAAACTGTTTTTT.

The chain couples TRBV7-2 to TRBJ2-1; 8 nucleotides line up with TRBD2. The V gene end was trimmed by 5 bases and the J gene end by 7 bases; junction bases not matched to a gene: 13. The CDR3 contains 16 residues. Looked up from germline, CDR1 is SGHTA and CDR2 is FQGNSA. Here the CDR3 DNA reads TGTGCCAGCAGCGAACGGACTAGCCCCTTGGGTAATGAGCAGTTCTTC. Translation: CASSERTSPLGNEQFF.

The chain has TRBV15 and TRBJ1-4, with D perhaps TRBD1 (6 bases). The V and J ends lost 5 bases and 7 bases respectively, with 20 bases between them. The germline V gene has CDR1 LNHNV and CDR2 YYDKDF (reference sequence). This CDR3 is 16 amino acids long. In nucleotides, the CDR3 is TGTGCCACCAGCTGGGGGAACAGGGACCCGGCTGAAAAACTGTTTTTT. Translation gives CATSWGNRDPAEKLFF.